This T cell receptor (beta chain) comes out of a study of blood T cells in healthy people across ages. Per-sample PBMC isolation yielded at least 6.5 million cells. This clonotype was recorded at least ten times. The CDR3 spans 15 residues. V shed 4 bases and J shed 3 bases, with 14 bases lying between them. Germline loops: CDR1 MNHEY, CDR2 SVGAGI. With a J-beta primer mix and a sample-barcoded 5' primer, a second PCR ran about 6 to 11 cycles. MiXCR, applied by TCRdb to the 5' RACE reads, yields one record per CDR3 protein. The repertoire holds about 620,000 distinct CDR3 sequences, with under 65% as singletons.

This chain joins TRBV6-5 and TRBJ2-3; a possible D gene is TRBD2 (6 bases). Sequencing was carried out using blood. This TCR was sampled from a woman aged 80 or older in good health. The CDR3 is CASSSRGSFTDTQYF. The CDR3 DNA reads TGTGCCAGCAGTTCCCGGGGGAGTTTTACAGATACGCAGTATTTT.